Described below is a single TCR beta chain sequence and its context. This clone was seen just once. Its recognized antigen is unknown. Per-nucleotide qualities are absent, and no much larger clonotype sits a single base away. Library creation used the immunoSEQ multiplex PCR assay. The multiplex PCR relied on a mix of 60 forward primers for TCR Vbeta segments and 13 reverse primers for TCR Jbeta segments. The CDR3 region of rearranged TCR beta genes was amplified from genomic DNA by a multiplex PCR assay. The amplified TCR beta libraries were sequenced on the Illumina HiSeq System as 87-base-pair reads. Processing in the source paper ran as follows. A later analysis tallied around 80 million unique TCR beta chains across the 600 to 700 repertoires, and some 10 million of those chains were shared by two or more donors. Raw reads were error-corrected and collapsed into unique sequences with a nearest-neighbor algorithm that merged closely related sequences to remove PCR and sequencing errors. V, D and J gene segments were assigned by aligning CDR3 sequences to IMGT reference sequences. Each retained sequence needed at least a six-nucleotide match to both a V gene segment and a J gene segment. Rearrangements were called productive when the CDR3 lacked stop codons and stayed in frame with V and J; all others were non-productive. CDR3 was defined by IMGT convention, running from the second conserved V-encoded cysteine to the conserved J-encoded phenylalanine. The earlier analysis of about 620 of the donors excluded sequences that lacked an unambiguous match to a single V gene segment. In an earlier analysis of more than 500 of the donors, a V segment was called functional when productive rearrangements were above 56.7%, and segregating when the standard deviation between donors exceeded 5%. A statistical classification framework was developed to diagnose cytomegalovirus status using the catalog of TCR beta chain sequences. In a later analysis, V and J genes were assigned by comparing TCR nucleotide sequences against IMGT/GENE-DB human TR gene sequences. Using the TCRdist pipeline, a later analysis assigned CDR3 sequences along with most-parsimonious VDJ recombination scenarios. In a later analysis, every TCR beta chain was defined by the combination of its CDR3 amino acid sequence and its V-gene family, and reads without a unique V-gene family were dropped. A later analysis removed roughly 590 highly shared, low-generation-probability nucleotide sequences to deal with suspected cross-contamination and a sequencing artifact. In a later analysis, a clonal expansion index was calculated for each public chain from normalized within-repertoire ranks of inferred template counts. In a later analysis, generation probabilities were computed with a VDJ recombination model fitted to out-of-frame rearrangements, and the resulting probabilities were checked against IGoR. In a later analysis, TCR-TCR, TCR-HLA and TCR-CMV co-occurrence was scored with hypergeometric tests, and a repertoire-size bias correction was applied to TCR pairs. False discovery rates were estimated in a later analysis by permuting HLA or CMV assignments 20 times. In a later analysis, co-occurring TCRs were grouped using DBSCAN, and TCRdist sequence similarity was added for clustering within HLA-allele-positive subsets. Repertoires with fewer than 30,000 or more than 120,000 public chains were left out of co-occurrence clustering, as were about five repertoires with anomalous nucleotide sharing. Not all clones reach the TCRdb copy of this immuneACCESS table, which keeps in-frame sequences only. Checked studies attribute under half of the gap to unresolved V genes and leave the rest unexplained. The DNA was the basis for D and trimming; V, J and clone size are from that table. The sample yields roughly 140,000 clones; 80% were counted once. The top ten clonotypes cover about 4.7% of the sample.

The cohort consisted of some 730 healthy bone marrow donors. Cohort members were all nominally healthy when sampled, although unrecorded immune exposures were likely present. The donor was CMV seronegative and was included in the group of 352 seronegative cohort members. Each donor provided a peripheral blood sample, and peripheral blood mononuclear cells were used for TCR beta sequencing. The Qiagen DNeasy Blood Extraction Kit was used to extract genomic DNA from the blood cell samples. The record originates from a study of cytomegalovirus exposure and HLA in healthy donors listed by TCRdb under 2017. Regarding the research as a whole: According to an earlier analysis of 550 to 750 of the donors, about 180 million T cells yielded approximately 120 million unique TCR beta sequences and around 300 Gb of sequence data. An early release that covered fewer than 750 HLA-typed donors contained about 300 gigabases of sequencing data and roughly 84 million unique TCR sequences. The genetic ancestry cluster associated with self-reported Caucasian donors included about 81% of the 300 to 400 genotyped donors. The study aimed to test whether signatures of past pathogen exposure could be identified by cataloging public T cell receptors. The study profiled the T cell repertoires of hundreds of subjects by immunosequencing and related them to cytomegalovirus serostatus. Along with the approximately 620-subject first cohort, a separate validation cohort of about 110 different subjects was used. The study combined high-throughput TCR immunosequencing, statistical association of individual TCRs with disease status, and machine learning to predict cytomegalovirus infection status. A later analysis re-examined previously published TCR beta repertoires from about 700 donors and added high-resolution HLA genotyping to investigate patterns of TCR occurrence. Rather than using new phenotypic data, the later analysis identified candidate immune exposures from TCR beta sequences and from how often those sequences occurred across donors. To decide whether each TCR beta V gene segment behaved as functional or pseudogenic, an earlier analysis of fewer than 750 of the donors relied on high-throughput TCR beta sequencing. Donor age, sex, ethnicity and CMV serostatus were compiled together with the repertoire data. A later genetic analysis used genome-wide SNP genotypes for about 55% of the 666 donors, treating that subset as a discovery cohort. All discovery cohort repertoires had been generated on a single sequencing platform. Class I and class II HLA loci were covered by the typing at four-digit resolution. The number of donors typed differed by locus, with about 629-640 for A, B, C, DRB1 and DQB1, around 520 for DQA1, approximately 580 for DPA1, and around 460 for DPB1. Four to six DR-DQ haplotypes were handled as single units for association and clustering, since linkage in the cohort was strong. Among 398 genotyped donors of the cohort, an average of roughly 240,000 unique TCR beta nucleotide sequences were sequenced per donor, roughly a sixth of them non-productive. Broad study findings and their caveats: The cohort was sequenced for TCR beta chains only, and without alpha or paired-chain data the features that could be detected were limited. A later analysis reported that several top co-occurrence clusters appeared linked to parvovirus B19, influenza, CMV and Epstein-Barr virus. The presence/absence analyses assumed that sequencing depth was roughly uniform across donors, and that assumption may not be true. When HLA alleles, especially DR and DQ, strongly co-occurred, TCR associations were difficult to assign to individual alleles. A later analysis found that most CMV-associated TCR beta chains appeared HLA-restricted, with HLA associations seemingly driven largely by CMV exposure. It was suggested by the authors that the approach could potentially be generalized to other disease states and immunological phenotypes. In an earlier analysis of under 600 of the donors, most TCR beta V segments were observed in productive rearrangements about 87% or about 30% of the time, broadly matching IMGT annotations. Linkage disequilibrium might explain the correlated functional status among segregating V segments, but an unknown experimental factor could not be ruled out. Some IMGT-functional V segments, including TRBV6-2 and TRBV6-3, could not be told apart with the 87-base-pair reads, so those segments were excluded. A later genetic analysis reported fewer N-insertions in productive TCRs among donors in an Asian-associated ancestry cluster than the roughly 650-donor mean. In a later analysis, HLA-associated TCR beta chains showed more clonal expansion and lower generation probabilities than non-associated chains that were equally common. The earlier analysis of some 540 of the donors excluded over 15 rarely observed V segments, including chromosome 9 orphons, because counts were too low. The classifier was reported to diagnose cytomegalovirus status with high specificity and sensitivity in both the original and validation cohorts. HLA typing was unavailable for some donors at each locus, so association tests used only the typed subset. According to a later analysis, TCR association rates differed among HLA loci, with DRB1 alleles showing the most associated TCRs and HLA-C alleles showing the fewest. A further reported finding was that TCR beta sequences accurately predicted the HLA-A and HLA-B alleles for most subjects in the first cohort. A total of roughly 160 TCR beta chains were listed by the study as associated with cytomegalovirus. Most TCR sequences were seen in very few donors, while some public TCRs were found in many individuals. In vitro tests confirmed that a few of the cytomegalovirus-associated TCR beta chains recognize cytomegalovirus antigens. In a later analysis, some 18,000 TCR beta sequences were associated with specific HLA alleles at a false discovery rate of 0.05. A group of highly shared sequence variants was considered likely to be a technical artifact of the sequencing pipeline. For the cohort, immune exposure information was limited to CMV serostatus. An association between a missense DCLRE1C variant and V-gene and J-gene trimming of TCR beta chains was found in a later genetic analysis and replicated in an independent cohort.

Reading the germline V gene gives CDR1 ENHRY and CDR2 SYGVKD. A distance of 10 bases separates the germline ends of V and J, which lose 6 bases and 5 bases respectively. There are 12 amino acids in the CDR3, from cysteine to phenylalanine inclusive. Only the CDR3 DNA is retained, 36 bases long and in frame from the first base. The rearranged segments are TRBV10-3 and TRBJ2-5; matching of 5 bases hints at TRBD1 as the D gene. The sample taken for sequencing was PBMCs. The clonotype originates from a male donor in good health and CMV-seronegative. The CDR3 protein: CAIRDSKETQYF. The sequence in DNA is TGTGCCATCAGAGACAGCAAGGAGACCCAGTACTTC.